This is a list of T cell receptor beta chains from one sample in a study of cytotoxic CD8 clonotypes in ibrutinib-treated CLL. Profiled with immunoSEQ multiplex PCR; TCRdb holds only in-frame clones, not every one. Of about 250,000 clones listed, under 80% are singletons. Sequenced material: PBMCs, taken after 24 months of ibrutinib treatment. These receptors originate from a human donor with chronic lymphocytic leukemia. Both conserved end residues are part of each CDR3. Size tells how often a clone was seen (once, few, many) or the class of an expanded clone, and some rows leave it out.

CDR3 length	clone size	V gene	J gene	CDR3 protein
14	few	TRBV6-5	TRBJ1-2	CASRALADYYGYTF
15	-	TRBV29-1	TRBJ2-4	CSVSLGQGIKNIQYF
17	once	TRBV9	TRBJ2-3	CASSVAPSGSSTDTQYF
15	-	TRBV5-4	TRBJ2-1	CASSLAAGLANEQFF
15	-	TRBV6-5	TRBJ2-3	CASSSTGTSTDTQYF
17	-	TRBV4-2	TRBJ1-4	CASSQEGTGGVNEKLFF
13	-	TRBV29-1	TRBJ2-7	CSVRTGYDHEQYF
12	-	TRBV9	TRBJ2-4	CASSVSDSIQYF
12	-	TRBV19	TRBJ2-4	CASTPAGGIQYF
13	-	TRBV7-3	TRBJ2-7	CASSAQSSYEQYF
16	-	TRBV7-7	TRBJ2-2	CASSSTPGLGPGELFF
14	once	TRBV30	TRBJ2-3	CAWSKGAGTDTQYF
15	-	TRBV11-1	TRBJ2-5	CASSSGQALEETQYF
14	-	TRBV11-3	TRBJ2-7	CASSLGGGSYEQYF
14	-	TRBV11-2	TRBJ2-7	CASSAMSGYYEQYF
13	few	TRBV25-1	TRBJ2-5	CASRGEIPETQYF
12	-	TRBV9	TRBJ2-3	CASSASGDTQYF
13	-	TRBV6-6	TRBJ2-7	CASRRHGTDEQYF
15	once	TRBV2	TRBJ2-7	CASSQRGQGIGEQYF
14	-	TRBV18	TRBJ1-4	CASSPRTGNEKLFF
14	-	TRBV28	TRBJ1-1	CASSLFQGESEAFF
14	-	TRBV7-8	TRBJ1-1	CASSSRAPNTEAFF
18	-	TRBV19	TRBJ2-2	CASSIVRGISRHTGELFF
16	once	TRBV5-8	TRBJ1-3	CASSRSSVSSGNTIYF
15	-	TRBV14	TRBJ2-1	CASSPGTASYNEQFF
14	-	TRBV28	TRBJ1-3	CASSFRTDLKMIYF
12	-	TRBV30	TRBJ1-1	CAWSDRLTGAFF
15	once	TRBV19	TRBJ2-1	CASSKLAGEVNEQFF
13	-	TRBV29-1	TRBJ2-1	CRIEGRGSHEQFF
13	-	TRBV7-9	TRBJ2-7	CASSDQDLYEQYF
14	-	TRBV5-1	TRBJ2-7	CASSSRDYPYEQYF
14	-	TRBV13	TRBJ2-3	CASSYQTPSDTQYF
17	-	TRBV27	TRBJ2-6	CASRRDGTASGANVLTF
13	-	TRBV27	TRBJ2-7	CATGGTSGMVQYF
15	-	TRBV28	TRBJ1-1	CASSPPGQGYTEAFF
14	few	TRBV4-1	TRBJ2-5	CASSRGAEGETQYF
14	-	TRBV6-5	TRBJ1-5	CASRQYRDNQPQHF